The 27 T cell receptor beta chains in this list originate from one sample, sequenced in a study of T-cell memory formation after mild COVID-19. Using its own MiXCR run on the 5' RACE reads, TCRdb lists one record per CDR3 protein. The table has roughly 400,000 distinct CDR3 sequences, about a sixth seen once. The sequenced sample was PBMCs or a T cell subset sorted from them (not recorded which). These receptors came from a man between 18 and 29 years old who had mild COVID-19 (a few samples of this study predate the infection). Cell type and time point are not known.

This clonotype was observed many times. This chain connects TRBV5-1 to TRBJ1-1, with D uncertain. V shed 6 bases and J shed 1 base, with 4 bases lying between them. Germline loops: CDR1 SGHRS, CDR2 YFSETQ. CDR3 size: 11 residues. CDR3 amino acids: CASKANTEAFF. Here the CDR3 DNA reads TGCGCCAGCAAGGCGAACACTGAAGCTTTCTTT.

This chain connects TRBV4-3 to TRBJ1-1; maybe TRBD1 (5 bases). The CDR3 sequence is 16 residues long. Trimming pared 0 bases from V and 1 base from J, leaving 12 bases between. The germline CDR1 and CDR2 sequences are LGHNA and YSLEER. CDR3 coding DNA: TGCGCCAGCAGCCAAGATATAGGGGAGAGGAACACTGAAGCTTTCTTT. It translates to CASSQDIGERNTEAFF.

This clonotype was seen more than once but under ten times. The chain links TRBV25-1 to TRBJ2-3, with TRBD2 as a possible D gene (7 bases). Germline assignment: CDR1 MGHDK and CDR2 SYGVNS. The CDR3 extends over 14 amino acids. The V and J ends lost 5 bases and 1 base respectively, with 10 bases between them. The CDR3 region has the DNA TGTGCCAGCAGTCGGGGGGCCGGCACAGATACGCAGTATTTT. It translates to CASSRGAGTDTQYF. The full variable domain, in which reference TRBV25-1 and TRBJ2-3 provide the parts outside the CDR3, is EADIYQTPRYLVIGTGKKITLECSQTMGHDKMYWYQQDPGMELHLIHYSYGVNSTEKGDLSSESTVSRIRTEHFPLTLESARPSHTSQYLCASSRGAGTDTQYFGPGTRLTVL.

The chain joins TRBV7-2 to TRBJ2-3; no reliable D call. V lost 3 bases and J lost 4, with 5 bases in between. This CDR3 comprises 12 residues. Germline loops: CDR1 SGHTA, CDR2 FQGNSA. CDR3 amino acids: CASSFRADTQYF. CDR3 nucleotide sequence: TGTGCCAGCAGCTTTCGCGCAGATACGCAGTATTTT. The whole variable domain, remainder taken from reference TRBV7-2 and TRBJ2-3, is GAGVSQSPSNKVTEKGKDVELRCDPISGHTALYWYRQSLGQGLEFLIYFQGNSAPDKSGLPSDRFSAERTGGSVSTLTIQRTQQEDSAVYLCASSFRADTQYFGPGTRLTVL.

Many counts were recorded for this clonotype. This rearrangement joins TRBV2 to TRBJ1-6; D unresolved. This CDR3 has 14 amino acids. Germline CDR1 and CDR2: SNHLY and FYNNEI. Deletions cut 6 bases from V and 7 bases from J, with 13 bases between. This chain's CDR3 is CASSPLAGNSPLHF. The CDR3 nucleotides are TGTGCCAGCAGCCCCCTGGCCGGGAATTCACCCCTCCACTTT.

This sequence joins TRBV12-3 or TRBV12-4 and TRBJ2-2, with D unclear. CDR3 length: 15 amino acids. Trimming pared 8 bases from V and 6 bases from J, leaving 19 bases between. The CDR3 nucleotides read TGTGCCAGCGTTCCCCAACAAGGCAGTTCCGGGGAGCTGTTTTTT. Translation gives CASVPQQGSSGELFF.

This chain joins TRBV10-3 and TRBJ2-2, with TRBD2 identical over 12 bases. From germline, CDR1 is ENHRY and CDR2 SYGVKD. The CDR3 is 15 amino acids. V lost 7 bases to trimming and J lost 2 bases; unmatched junction nucleotides: 2. CDR3 residues: CAIMGLAGNTGELFF. The CDR3 coding sequence is TGTGCCATCATGGGACTAGCGGGTAACACCGGGGAGCTGTTTTTT.

The V gene is TRBV7-9, the J gene TRBJ2-3; D is undetermined. Trimming left V 5 bases short and J 1 base short, with 31 bases between. CDR1 and CDR2 (germline): SEHNR, FQNEAQ (reference sequence). The CDR3 covers 21 residues. In DNA, the CDR3 is TGTGCCAGCAGCCCCCGCATCACCTCGGAACGACAAAGAGTGGGCACAGATACGCAGTATTTT. It translates to CASSPRITSERQRVGTDTQYF.

A few counts support this clonotype. The chain combines TRBV9 with TRBJ1-4; the D is unclear. Germline loops: CDR1 SGDLS, CDR2 YYNGEE. V gave up 4 bases and J gave up 8 bases, with 15 bases separating them. This CDR3 has 14 amino acids. CDR3 region: CASSPPVGDEKLFF. The DNA of the CDR3 is TGTGCCAGCAGCCCACCCGTCGGAGACGAAAAACTGTTTTTT.

This rearrangement joins TRBV4-1 to TRBJ1-2; a possible D gene is TRBD1 (6 bases). V lost 3 bases and J 0 bases, leaving 8 bases between the germline ends. Per germline, CDR1 MGHRA and CDR2 YSYEKL. The CDR3 has 14 amino acids. CDR3 residues: CASSQDRANYGYTF. As DNA, the CDR3 is TGCGCCAGCAGCCAGGACAGAGCTAACTATGGCTACACCTTC.

The V call is TRBV5-1, the J call TRBJ2-3, with 7 bases aligning to TRBD1. The J segment lost 0 bases and the V segment lost 2 bases, leaving 3 bases of the junction unmatched. The CDR3 contains 15 residues. Per the germline V gene, CDR1 is SGHRS and CDR2 is YFSETQ. The CDR3 DNA reads as TGCGCCAGCAGCTTAGGGGACAGCAGCACAGATACGCAGTATTTT. Translated: CASSLGDSSTDTQYF.

This clonotype came up many times. V and J are TRBV20-1 and TRBJ2-1; no clear D gene. CDR1 is DFQATT, CDR2 SNEGSKA, per germline (reference sequence). The CDR3 is 12 amino acids. The ends were cut back, 2 bases at V and 6 bases at J, with 8 bases in the middle. The CDR3 coding sequence is TGCAGTGCTAGAAGGCAAGGCAATGAGCAGTTCTTC. The encoded protein is CSARRQGNEQFF.

The table lists this clonotype with a few counts. This rearrangement joins TRBV7-3 to TRBJ1-5; D not resolved. V was clipped by 5 bases and J by 4 bases, with 9 bases between them. From germline, CDR1 is SGHTA and CDR2 FQGTGA. The CDR3 runs to 13 residues. The CDR3 DNA sequence: TGTGCCAGCAGCCAAACAGCTAATCAGCCCCAGCATTTT. It encodes CASSQTANQPQHF. The full variable domain, its missing parts supplied by reference TRBV7-3 and TRBJ1-5, is GAGVSQTPSNKVTEKGKYVELRCDPISGHTALYWYRQSLGQGPEFLIYFQGTGAADDSGLPNDRFFAVRPEGSVSTLKIQRTERGDSAVYLCASSQTANQPQHFGDGTRLSIL.

V gene TRBV7-9 combines with J gene TRBJ2-1, with 7 bases aligning to TRBD1. V shed 1 base, J shed 2 bases, and the junction held 5 bases outside the gene matches. Germline CDR1 is SEHNR and CDR2 is FQNEAQ (reference sequence). The CDR3 runs to 16 residues. CDR3 sequence: CASSLGGTATYNEQFF. The CDR3 DNA reads as TGTGCCAGCAGCTTAGGGGGGACAGCTACCTACAATGAGCAGTTCTTC.

The table lists this clonotype with a few counts. The V and J genes are TRBV3-1 and TRBJ1-3; D remains unclear. Deletions cut 7 bases from V and 0 bases from J, with 25 bases between. Germline loops: CDR1 LGHDT, CDR2 YNNKEL (reference sequence). This CDR3 has 19 amino acids. The CDR3 DNA is TGTGCCAGCACCGCGTCGGCGGCGGCTGCAAGGAGCTCTGGAAACACCATATATTTT. Encoded protein: CASTASAAAARSSGNTIYF.

This clonotype was seen repeatedly, ten times or more. The rearrangement links TRBV5-1 to TRBJ2-3; D is possibly TRBD1 (5 bases). The V end was cut by 1 base, the J end by 0 bases, with 9 bases between. Looked up from germline, CDR1 is SGHRS and CDR2 is YFSETQ. The CDR3 has 15 residues. The CDR3 here is CASSLRGASTDTQYF. The CDR3 DNA sequence: TGCGCCAGCAGCTTGAGGGGCGCGAGCACAGATACGCAGTATTTT.

The J gene is TRBJ2-3, the V gene TRBV29-1, with D perhaps TRBD2 (6 bases). The V gene lost 4 bases and the J gene lost 0 bases, with 11 bases spanning the gap. CDR3 length: 14 residues. Germline V gene lookup returns CDR1 SQVTM and CDR2 ANQGSEA. The CDR3 loop reads CSVVGGVSTDTQYF. DNA of the CDR3: TGCAGCGTTGTAGGAGGGGTTAGCACAGATACGCAGTATTTT.

The DNA of the CDR3 is TGCAGTGCTAGGACCGGCTACGCAGGGGTTCACTATGGCTACACCTTC. Translating gives CSARTGYAGVHYGYTF. The chain is built from TRBV20-1 and TRBJ1-2; the D gene is possibly TRBD1 (6 bases). The CDR3 sequence is 16 residues long. The germline V gene has CDR1 DFQATT and CDR2 SNEGSKA (reference sequence). Deletions cut 3 bases from V and 3 bases from J, with 20 bases between.

DNA of the CDR3: TGTGCCAGCAGTTTAGCGGGACAGCACACAGATACGCAGTATTTT. Protein sequence: CASSLAGQHTDTQYF. The J gene is TRBJ2-3, the V gene TRBV12-3 or TRBV12-4, with 7 bases lining up with TRBD1. CDR3 size: 15 residues. Trimming removed 0 bases from V and 2 bases from J; junction bases left unmatched: 2.

In this sample, this clonotype turned up a few times. The rearrangement joins TRBV6-1 to TRBJ1-2; D uncertain. The germline V gene has CDR1 MNHNS and CDR2 SASEGT. Trimming shortened V by 6 bases and J by 5 bases, and 7 bases separated the two germline ends. This CDR3 comprises 11 residues. CDR3 region: CASSSRYGYTF. The CDR3 DNA reads TGTGCCAGCAGCTCGCGTTATGGCTACACCTTC.

The table lists this clonotype with a few counts. The chain uses TRBV7-8 and TRBJ1-2; D gene ambiguous. The germline V gene encodes CDR1 SGHVS and CDR2 FQNEAQ. This CDR3 region has 15 residues. Trimming shortened V by 5 bases and J by 7 bases, and 20 bases separated the two germline ends. DNA for the CDR3: TGTGCCAGCAGCCCCTCAGACTGGTTCGCTGGTGGCTACACCTTC. Its protein is CASSPSDWFAGGYTF.

The J gene is TRBJ2-1, the V gene TRBV4-2; 8 nucleotides line up with TRBD2. Germline V gene data show CDR1 as LGHNA and CDR2 as YNFKEQ. This CDR3 comprises 16 residues. The V gene end was trimmed by 3 bases and the J gene end by 3 bases; junction bases not matched to a gene: 7. The CDR3 nucleotides are TGTGCCAGCAGCCAGGTAGCGGGGTGGGGCTACAATGAGCAGTTCTTC. Its translation: CASSQVAGWGYNEQFF.

The gene calls are TRBV4-2 and TRBJ2-5, with 10 nucleotides matching TRBD2. Per germline, CDR1 LGHNA and CDR2 YNFKEQ. V lost 0 bases to trimming and J lost 8 bases; unmatched junction nucleotides: 12. The length of the CDR3 is 17 residues. This chain's CDR3 is CASSQDLAAGGVLTQYF. The DNA of the CDR3 is TGTGCCAGCAGCCAAGATCTGGCAGCGGGGGGGGTTCTTACCCAGTACTTC.

The chain carries TRBV20-1 and TRBJ2-1; 7 bases fit TRBD1. Trimming at V came to 3 bases and at J to 10 bases, leaving 9 bases not matched to a gene. The length of the CDR3 is 13 residues. CDR1 is DFQATT and CDR2 is SNEGSKA in the germline V gene (reference sequence). This CDR3 reads CSARGRGFSEQFF. The CDR3 DNA reads as TGCAGTGCTAGGGGCAGGGGGTTCAGCGAGCAGTTCTTC.

The chain couples TRBV2 to TRBJ2-2; tentative D call: TRBD1 (6 bases). Germline V gene data show CDR1 as SNHLY and CDR2 as FYNNEI. The CDR3 spans 14 residues. The germline V and J ends were trimmed by 6 bases and 7 bases, with 15 bases remaining between them. CDR3 nucleotides: TGTGCCAGCAGAAACCTGACAGGACGCGGGGAGCTGTTTTTT. This codes for CASRNLTGRGELFF.

This sequence joins TRBV18 and TRBJ1-1; 9 nucleotides match TRBD1. V lost 4 bases, J lost 6 bases, and 6 bases stayed unmatched. This CDR3 has 14 residues. The germline CDR1 and CDR2 sequences are KGHSH and LQKENI. CDR3 DNA sequence: TGTGCCAGCTCACTACAGGGGGCAAGCGCTGAAGCTTTCTTT. This translates into CASSLQGASAEAFF.

This clonotype was counted only a few times. The junction and the germline gene differ at one end; a read error may be behind it. This chain joins TRBV7-9 and TRBJ1-1; 7 bases align to TRBD1. The CDR3 consists of 13 residues. CDR1 and CDR2 (germline): SEHNR, FQNEAQ (reference sequence). CDR3 coding DNA: TGTGCCAGCAGCTTTACAGGGGTCACTGAAGCTCTCTTT. Its protein product is CASSFTGVTEALF.